The 22 T cell receptor beta chains listed next were all sequenced from one sample in a study of Ad26.COV2.S vaccination and SARS-CoV-2 variants. Treatment reported: around 19 received Ad26.COV2.S at low or high dose, single or two shots; about 5 received placebo; per-sample allocation not given. Following the first vaccine or placebo injection, samples were taken on day 63. Assay used: immunoSEQ multiplex PCR; TCRdb lists only in-frame clones, some missing. The sample shows more than 300,000 clones, around 84% of them seen only once. Sequenced here: peripheral blood, sampled in a trial of Ad26.COV2.S vaccine versus placebo. The receptors stem from a person aged 18-60 years who received the Ad26.COV2.S COVID-19 vaccine or a placebo.

The chain combines TRBV6-2 or TRBV6-3 with TRBJ1-5; TRBD1 aligns across 10 bases. Germline V gene sequence: CDR1 MNHEY, CDR2 SVGEGT. The junction had 6 bases not matched to a gene; V was cut back by 6 bases and J by 4 bases. The CDR3 runs 15 residues. CDR3 in amino acids: CASSSGTGVNQPQHF. CDR3 in DNA: TGTGCCAGCAGCTCCGGGACAGGGGTTAATCAGCCCCAGCATTTT.

The V gene is TRBV4-1, the J gene TRBJ2-7; possibly TRBD1 or TRBD2 for D (5 bases each). Germline values: CDR1 MGHRA, CDR2 YSYEKL. V lost 1 base and J 4 bases, leaving 14 bases between the germline ends. This CDR3 is built from 15 residues. The CDR3 DNA sequence: TGCGCCAGCAGCCAAGGGAGGCAGGGTGGGTACGAGCAGTACTTC. As protein: CASSQGRQGGYEQYF.

This clone was recorded only once. The rearrangement links TRBV3-1 (or the pseudogene TRBV3-2) to TRBJ1-1, with 7 bases matching TRBD1. This CDR3 has 14 amino acids. Germline assignment: CDR1 LGHDT and CDR2 YNNKEL (reference sequence). The junction had 8 bases not matched to a gene; V was cut back by 5 bases and J by 5 bases. CDR3 in amino acids: CASSYRGKGTEAFF. For the CDR3, the DNA is TGTGCCAGCAGCTACAGGGGAAAGGGTACTGAAGCTTTCTTT.

The chain joins TRBV7-2 to TRBJ2-5; a possible D gene is TRBD2 (6 bases). CDR1 SGHTA and CDR2 FQGNSA come from the germline V gene. The ends were cut back, 1 base at V and 5 bases at J, with 17 bases in the middle. This CDR3 is 16 amino acids long. This CDR3 reads CASSLDSGGMAETQYF. CDR3 bases: TGTGCCAGCAGCTTAGATAGTGGGGGGATGGCGGAGACCCAGTACTTC.

The CDR3 sequence: CASSYLGHVNTEAFF. The CDR3 DNA sequence: TGTGCCAGCAGTTACTTGGGACACGTGAACACTGAAGCTTTCTTT. The J gene is TRBJ1-1, the V gene TRBV6-6, with D tentatively TRBD1 (6 bases). CDR3 size: 15 residues. Germline V gene sequence: CDR1 MNHNY, CDR2 SVGAGI (reference sequence). Between the trimmed V and J ends, which lost 1 base and 0 bases, there was a span of 9 bases.

The chain links TRBV2 to TRBJ2-1, with D perhaps being TRBD1 or TRBD2 (6 bases each). V was shortened by 8 bases and J by 3 bases, with 14 bases between the two germline ends. The CDR3 has 14 amino acids. Per the germline V gene, CDR1 is SNHLY and CDR2 is FYNNEI. CDR3 sequence (DNA): TGTGCCAGCCGGGTGGGGGGCTTCTACAATGAGCAGTTCTTC. Translated, it gives CASRVGGFYNEQFF.

This clone was seen a single time. This chain uses TRBV30 with TRBJ2-6; 12 nucleotides agree with TRBD1. With V trimmed by 7 bases and J by 2 bases, 6 bases remained unmatched. This CDR3 has 16 residues. The germline gives CDR1 GTSNPN, CDR2 SVGIG (reference sequence). The CDR3 loop reads CASPGQGAPGANVLTF. The DNA of the CDR3 is TGTGCCTCTCCGGGACAGGGGGCTCCTGGGGCCAACGTCCTGACTTTC.

As for this clone: The sample contains more than one DNA sequence encoding this CDR3. This chain links TRBV10-3 with TRBJ2-2; 11 bases align to TRBD2. Germline CDR1 ENHRY, CDR2 SYGVKD. The CDR3 length is 13 residues. The junction had 2 bases not matched to a gene; V was cut back by 7 bases and J by 7 bases. The CDR3 DNA reads as TGTGCCATCACCGGGACTAGCGGCGGGGAGCTGTTTTTT. Amino acid sequence: CAITGTSGGELFF.

This clone was picked up a small number of times. The chain recombines TRBV5-6 with TRBJ2-2; 10 positions agree with TRBD2. Trimming took 5 bases from V and 4 from J; bases not matched to a gene: 5. Per germline, CDR1 SGHDT and CDR2 YYEEEE. The length of the CDR3 is 15 residues. The CDR3 DNA sequence: TGTGCCAGCAGTCTAGCGGGGGAGAGCACCGGGGAGCTGTTTTTT. Encoded protein: CASSLAGESTGELFF.

This clone has just one count. This chain joins TRBV7-9 and TRBJ2-3, with 12 bases fitting TRBD2. V lost 5 bases, J lost 0 bases, and 3 bases stayed unmatched. From germline, CDR1 is SEHNR and CDR2 FQNEAQ (reference sequence). The CDR3 extends over 16 amino acids. The CDR3 coding sequence is TGTGCCAGCAGCCCGACTAGCGGGGGAAGCACAGATACGCAGTATTTT. It encodes CASSPTSGGSTDTQYF.

This sequence joins TRBV29-1 and TRBJ1-1, with D possibly matching TRBD1 (6 bases). V dropped 7 bases and J dropped 3 bases, with 15 bases sitting between them. The CDR3 consists of 13 residues. Germline CDR1 and CDR2: SQVTM and ANQGSEA. The CDR3 spells CSATRGVDTEAFF. The CDR3 DNA is TGCAGCGCCACAAGGGGGGTTGACACTGAAGCTTTCTTT.

This sequence joins TRBV4-3 and TRBJ2-3, with unresolved D. V was shortened by 1 base and J by 6 bases, with 8 bases between the two germline ends. Germline values: CDR1 LGHNA, CDR2 YSLEER. CDR3 size: 13 residues. The CDR3 protein is CASSQVRWDTQYF. CDR3 sequence (DNA): TGCGCCAGCAGCCAAGTTAGATGGGATACGCAGTATTTT.

The rearrangement joins TRBV4-1 to TRBJ1-5; D gene ambiguous. The V end lost 0 bases, the J end lost 0 bases, and 9 bases lay between the germline ends. This CDR3 has 16 amino acids. Germline V CDR1 and CDR2: MGHRA, YSYEKL. The CDR3 protein is CASSQEGGISNQPQHF. The CDR3 bases are TGCGCCAGCAGCCAAGAGGGCGGAATTAGCAATCAGCCCCAGCATTTT.

The J gene is TRBJ1-1, the V gene TRBV14, with TRBD1 matching over 7 bases. The length of the CDR3 is 13 residues. Germline loops: CDR1 SGHDN, CDR2 FVKESK. J was trimmed by 7 bases and V by 4 bases; bases with no gene match: 6. As DNA, the CDR3 is TGTGCCAGCAGCCCAGGGGGAGGAGGTGAAGCTTTCTTT. It translates to CASSPGGGGEAFF.

This clone was observed a single time. The gene calls are TRBV6-5 and TRBJ2-3; tentative D call: TRBD2 (5 bases). V was shortened by 7 bases and J by 1 base, with 12 bases between the two germline ends. The CDR3 runs 14 residues. CDR1 MNHEY and CDR2 SVGAGI come from the germline V gene. For the CDR3, the DNA is TGTGCCAGCACCCCCGGGAAGGGCACAGATACGCAGTATTTT. This translates into CASTPGKGTDTQYF.

The chain is built from TRBV5-4 and TRBJ2-5; 9 bases agree with TRBD1. Unmatched junction bases numbered 2, after V lost 0 bases and J lost 2 bases. The CDR3 contains 15 residues. Per germline, CDR1 SGHNT and CDR2 YYREEE (reference sequence). The CDR3 is CASSLGTGAQETQYF. CDR3 sequence (DNA): TGTGCCAGCAGCTTGGGGACAGGGGCTCAAGAGACCCAGTACTTC.

This clone appeared once. The V gene is TRBV6-5, the J gene TRBJ1-4; no reliable D call. The germline gives CDR1 MNHEY, CDR2 SVGAGI. V lost 8 bases, J lost 8 bases, and 18 bases lay in between. CDR3 length: 14 amino acids. DNA of the CDR3: TGTGCCAGCGAGGCCGGGTCTCAGCGGGAAAAACTGTTTTTT. Amino acids: CASEAGSQREKLFF.

The rearrangement joins TRBV7-9 to TRBJ1-2; TRBD1 might be the D (5 bases). Looked up from germline, CDR1 is SEHNR and CDR2 is FQNEAQ (reference sequence). The CDR3 totals 13 residues. With 4 bases removed from V and 7 bases from J, the gap between germline ends came to 13 bases. This CDR3 is CASSWLGVGGYTF. The CDR3 nucleotides are TGTGCCAGCAGCTGGCTAGGGGTGGGTGGCTACACCTTC.

This chain joins TRBV6-1 and TRBJ1-2; possibly TRBD1 for D (5 bases). The germline V gene encodes CDR1 MNHNS and CDR2 SASEGT. CDR3 length equals 15 residues. V was cut by 1 base and J by 3 bases, with 12 bases left in between. The CDR3 sequence is CASSEVGGAYYGYTF. CDR3 nucleotide sequence: TGTGCCAGCAGTGAAGTGGGAGGGGCCTACTATGGCTACACCTTC.

Only a few counts were recorded for this clone. The chain links TRBV6-6 to TRBJ1-1; tentatively, D is TRBD1 (5 bases). V lost 4 bases, J lost 1 base, and 10 bases lay in between. Germline V gene sequence: CDR1 MNHNY, CDR2 SVGAGI (reference sequence). The CDR3 spans 14 residues. CDR3 loop: CASSLVGGNTEAFF. For the CDR3, the DNA is TGTGCCAGCAGTTTAGTTGGGGGGAACACTGAAGCTTTCTTT.

V gene TRBV10-3 combines with J gene TRBJ1-1; no reliable D call. The CDR3 consists of 14 residues. The germline gives CDR1 ENHRY, CDR2 SYGVKD. Trimming pared 3 bases from V and 1 base from J, leaving 9 bases between. The CDR3 reads CAISDSRKNTEAFF. Here the CDR3 DNA reads TGTGCCATCAGTGACAGTCGGAAGAACACTGAAGCTTTCTTT.

The gene calls are TRBV7-2 and TRBJ2-3; D is tentatively TRBD1 or TRBD2 (6 bases each). Germline V gene lookup returns CDR1 SGHTA and CDR2 FQGNSA. The V gene lost 1 base and the J gene lost 2 bases, with 10 bases spanning the gap. CDR3 length: 15 amino acids. Here the CDR3 reads CASSLGGAHTDTQYF. The CDR3 region has the DNA TGTGCCAGCAGCTTAGGGGGGGCCCACACAGATACGCAGTATTTT.